Sequencing of this T cell receptor (beta chain) was carried out in a study of control samples from healthy donors and cancer patients. The V and J ends lost 4 bases and 3 bases, in that order; junction bases with no gene match: 4. Per the germline V gene, CDR1 is SGHRS and CDR2 is YFSETQ. CDR3 length equals 14 residues. TCRdb's copy holds only in-frame clones and misses some; the assay was immunoSEQ multiplex PCR. The table records approximately 70,000 clones, 90% of them present only once. The sequenced material came from PBMCs. This receptor was obtained from a woman between 45 and 65 years old with colorectal cancer. The chain employs TRBV5-1 and TRBJ1-3; 7 bases map to TRBD1. The CDR3 DNA sequence: TGCGCCAGCAGCCCGGGACAGCATGGAAACACCATATATTTT. Translating gives CASSPGQHGNTIYF.